The rows below give T cell receptor beta chains drawn from one sample of a study of identifying expanded T cells in peripheral blood. This table comes from immunoSEQ multiplex PCR, and its TCRdb copy is limited to in-frame clones, with some not included. Of some 76,000 clones in the sample, roughly 90% were seen once. The sequenced sample was blood. Every receptor here comes from a person between 18 and 75 years old in good health. The CDR3 runs from the conserved cysteine through the conserved F or W. Each record gives: V gene, clone size, J gene, D gene, CDR3 DNA, CDR3 protein. A D gene is named only where the DNA matches it firmly. Size tells how often a clone was seen (once, few, many) or the class of an expanded clone, and some rows leave it out.

TRBV7-3	-	TRBJ2-5	TRBD2	TGTGCCAGCAGCTTAACGGGACTAGCGGGACAAGAGACCCAGTACTTC	CASSLTGLAGQETQYF
TRBV29-1	-	TRBJ2-7	TRBD1	TGCAGCGTTGATAGTGACAGGGGTTACGAGCAGTACTTC	CSVDSDRGYEQYF
TRBV4-1	-	TRBJ2-6	-	TGCGCCAGCAGCCAAGCCGCGGGACTCATACTCTCTGGGGCCAACGTCCTGACTTTC	CASSQAAGLILSGANVLTF
TRBV29-1	-	TRBJ1-2	TRBD1	TGCAGCGGCGGGGACAGGGTGTACACCTTC	CSGGDRVYTF
TRBV18	once	TRBJ2-7	-	TGTGCCAGCTCACCAGGACACCTATACGAGCAGTACTTC	CASSPGHLYEQYF
TRBV27	-	TRBJ1-1	TRBD1	TGTGCCAGCAGTTCACGACAGGGTCCGGGGCGGGTGAACACTGAAGCTTTCTTT	CASSSRQGPGRVNTEAFF
TRBV7-7	-	TRBJ2-5	-	TGTGCCGGCAGCTTAGGGCGCGGGGTGGGTTTGGAGACCCAGTACTTC	CAGSLGRGVGLETQYF
TRBV5-1	-	TRBJ1-5	TRBD1	TGCGCCAGCAGCACGGGACAGCCCAATCAGCCCCAGCATTTT	CASSTGQPNQPQHF
TRBV2	-	TRBJ1-2	-	TGTGCCAGCGGGATGGGAGTCGACTATGGCTACACCTTC	CASGMGVDYGYTF
TRBV18	-	TRBJ1-2	TRBD1	TGTGCCAGCGCGGGACAGGACTATGGCTACACCTTC	CASAGQDYGYTF
TRBV15	-	TRBJ1-5	-	TGTGCCACCAGCCGAGCGGGCCAGGGCAATCAGCCCCAGCATTTT	CATSRAGQGNQPQHF
TRBV5-1	few	TRBJ1-1	-	TGCGCCAGCAGCCGGGGGGACACTGAAGCTTTCTTT	CASSRGDTEAFF
TRBV5-1	-	TRBJ2-3	TRBD2	TGCGCCAGCAGCCGGACTAGCGGTGCCAGGGGGACTAGCACAGATACGCAGTATTTT	CASSRTSGARGTSTDTQYF
TRBV11-2	-	TRBJ1-1	-	TGTGCCAGCAGCTTTCTATCAGACTCTGAAGCTTTCTTT	CASSFLSDSEAFF
TRBV29-1	-	TRBJ2-4	-	TGCAGCGTTCAATACGCCGGGCCCCAAGGAAACATTCAGTACTTC	CSVQYAGPQGNIQYF
TRBV7-2	-	TRBJ2-3	TRBD2	TGTGCCAGCAGCTTAGTTCCTAGCGGGGTCGGCACAGATACGCAGTATTTT	CASSLVPSGVGTDTQYF
TRBV5-1	-	TRBJ2-5	-	TGCGCCAGCAGCTTGGGCGGCCCCGGCGAGACCCAGTACTTC	CASSLGGPGETQYF
TRBV6-5	once	TRBJ1-5	-	TGTGCCTCGGGATATGGCAATCAGCCCCAGCATTTT	CASGYGNQPQHF
TRBV7-3	-	TRBJ2-6	-	TGTGCCAGCAGCCCGGACACGTACCAAACCTCTGGGGCCAACGTCCTGACTTTC	CASSPDTYQTSGANVLTF
TRBV18	-	TRBJ2-7	-	TGTGCCAGCTCACCAAGTTCGTCCTACGAGCAGTACTTC	CASSPSSSYEQYF
TRBV7-2	-	TRBJ1-1	TRBD1	TGTGCCAGCAGCCGTACAGGGGGGGGGACTGAAGCTTTCTTT	CASSRTGGGTEAFF
TRBV7-2	-	TRBJ1-6	-	TGTGCCAGCAGCAACCAGGGAGCTGATAATTCACCCCTCCACTTT	CASSNQGADNSPLHF
TRBV6-5	few	TRBJ1-1	-	TGTGCCAGCAGTTATAGGGGGGGCCTCACTGAAGCTTTCTTT	CASSYRGGLTEAFF
TRBV5-6	few	TRBJ2-1	-	TGTGCCAGCAGCCCGGGGGTAGCCCTTTCCTACAATGAGCAGTTCTTC	CASSPGVALSYNEQFF
TRBV7-9	-	TRBJ2-5	-	TGTGCCAGCAGGAGCGATAGTGAGACCCAGTACTTC	CASRSDSETQYF
TRBV7-8	-	TRBJ1-2	TRBD1	TGTGCCTGTATGAAGGGGGCCGAAGGCTACACCTTC	CACMKGAEGYTF
TRBV5-4	once	TRBJ2-7	-	TGTGCCAGCAGCTTACGATCTTTGGGTCCCTCCTACGAGCAGTACTTC	CASSLRSLGPSYEQYF
TRBV5-1	-	TRBJ1-1	TRBD1	TGCGCCAGCAGCCTCTATTTTCAGGGGGACACTGAAGCTTTCTTT	CASSLYFQGDTEAFF
TRBV7-2	-	TRBJ2-7	TRBD2	TGTGCCAGCAGATCTAGCGGGGGGCAGTCCTACGAGCAGTACTTC	CASRSSGGQSYEQYF
TRBV4-1	-	TRBJ2-7	-	TGCGCCAGCAGCTTTAACCGGGACGGGCACTACGAGCAGTACTTC	CASSFNRDGHYEQYF
TRBV6-1	once	TRBJ1-5	-	TGTGCCAGCAGTGATTCGACAGCTCAAAGGAGGGTTCAGCCCCAGCATTTT	CASSDSTAQRRVQPQHF
TRBV10-3	-	TRBJ1-3	TRBD1	TGTGCCACCACCTCTACAGGGGTCTCTGGAAACACCATATATTTT	CATTSTGVSGNTIYF
TRBV7-8	-	TRBJ2-7	-	TGTGCCAGCATGGGGAATTCAGGTGACTACGAGCAGTACTTC	CASMGNSGDYEQYF
TRBV5-1	-	TRBJ2-1	-	TGCGCCAGCAGCTTGGGTCACCAAACCCCTTACAATGAGCAGTTCTTC	CASSLGHQTPYNEQFF
TRBV4-2	-	TRBJ2-7	-	TGTGCCAGCAGCCAAGAGTTCCCTGAGACAGGCTCCTACGAGCAGTACTTC	CASSQEFPETGSYEQYF
TRBV14	-	TRBJ2-5	-	TGTGCCAGCAGCCAGGGAAGTGTGCGAGAGACCCAGTACTTC	CASSQGSVRETQYF
TRBV7-9	-	TRBJ2-7	-	TGTGCCAGCAGCCCCAAAAGGGAGAACTCCTCCTACGAGCAGTACTTC	CASSPKRENSSYEQYF
TRBV7-2	-	TRBJ1-2	-	TGTGCCAGCAGCTCCTCAGCTCGGCCCCGATATGGCTACACCTTC	CASSSSARPRYGYTF
TRBV6-1	-	TRBJ1-2	-	TGTGCCAGCAGGGACTCCGGGGGCTACACCTTC	CASRDSGGYTF
TRBV18	-	TRBJ1-1	-	TGTGCCAGCTCACCATTGACAGACTCCACTGAAGCTTTCTTT	CASSPLTDSTEAFF
TRBV5-7	-	TRBJ2-1	-	TGTGCCAGCAGCTTGGAGCTAGCAACGGGTGAGCAGTTCTTC	CASSLELATGEQFF
TRBV28	-	TRBJ1-3	-	TGTGCCAGCAGTTTATTGGGGGGATCGGACACCATATATTTT	CASSLLGGSDTIYF
TRBV5-1	-	TRBJ2-7	-	TGCGCCAGCAGCTTAGGCGGAACTGCCGGAGCCTACGAGCAGTACTTC	CASSLGGTAGAYEQYF
TRBV19	-	TRBJ2-1	TRBD2	TGTGCCAGTAGTATGGCTAGCGGGGGGGTCAATGAGCAGTTCTTC	CASSMASGGVNEQFF
TRBV19	once	TRBJ2-2	-	TGTGCCAGTAGTATACTGTTCGCGGGGAACACCGGGGAGCTGTTTTTT	CASSILFAGNTGELFF
TRBV5-1	-	TRBJ1-6	-	TGCGCCAGCAGCTTTGGAGGGACGAATTCACCCCTCCACTTT	CASSFGGTNSPLHF